One sample yielded the 4 T cell receptor beta chains listed below, sequenced in a study of patients and donors after allogeneic stem cell transplantation. One entry per CDR3 protein results from TCRdb running MiXCR on the RT-PCR reads. The sample has more than 850,000 distinct CDR3 sequences; roughly 18% are singletons. What was sequenced was blood, either unsorted or a sorted T cell fraction (not recorded which). These receptors were obtained from a human donor who was either an allogeneic HSCT recipient or a stem cell or donor lymphocyte infusion donor (not recorded which). It is not recorded whose cells these are; they may come from a transplant donor.

This chain joins TRBV7-9 and TRBJ2-1, with D possibly TRBD2 on 6 matching bases. The CDR3 spans 15 residues. Germline V lookup: CDR1 SEHNR, CDR2 FQNEAQ (reference sequence). V was shortened by 4 bases and J by 6 bases, with 16 bases between the two germline ends. The CDR3 here is CASSSLAPRTNEQFF. The CDR3 DNA reads as TGTGCCAGCAGCTCTCTAGCGCCCCGGACCAATGAGCAGTTCTTC.

This clonotype was seen a few times. This chain connects TRBV7-9 to TRBJ2-5; tentative D call: TRBD2 (5 bases). CDR1 is SEHNR, CDR2 FQNEAQ, per germline (reference sequence). This CDR3 is 17 amino acids long. The V and J ends lost 5 bases and 1 base respectively, with 20 bases between them. The CDR3 DNA reads TGTGCCAGCAGCCATCACGGGGATGGGATGTTCCAAGAGACCCAGTACTTC. Its protein is CASSHHGDGMFQETQYF. Looking up the rest from reference TRBV7-9 and TRBJ2-5 gives the full variable domain: DTGVSQNPRHKITKRGQNVTFRCDPISEHNRLYWYRQTLGQGPEFLTYFQNEAQLEKSRLLSDRFSAERPKGSFSTLEIQRTEQGDSAMYLCASSHHGDGMFQETQYFGPGTRLLVL.

This chain links TRBV6-2 or TRBV6-3 with TRBJ1-1, with D hard to call. CDR1 and CDR2 from the germline V gene are MNHEY and SVGEGT. V lost 6 bases and J 1 base, leaving 6 bases between the germline ends. The CDR3 is 12 amino acids. CDR3 nucleotide sequence: TGTGCCAGCAGACGGCAGAACACTGAAGCTTTCTTT. Translating it yields CASRRQNTEAFF.

This clonotype has only a few counts. The chain employs TRBV6-1 and TRBJ1-5; a weak D match, TRBD1 (5 bases). CDR3 length equals 16 residues. V gave up 5 bases and J gave up 1 base, with 15 bases separating them. Germline V gives CDR1 MNHNS, CDR2 SASEGT. The CDR3 reads CASSRSRVMSNQPQHF. CDR3 in DNA: TGTGCCAGCAGTAGGAGCAGGGTAATGAGCAATCAGCCCCAGCATTTT.